The T cell receptor beta chain described here comes from a study of blood T cell repertoires in COVID-19. Overall study: COVID-19 samples collected from the United States, Italy and Spain covered acute and convalescent phases. PBMCs, B-cell-depleted T cells, or T cells provided the cDNA or gDNA that made up the material.

In the original analysis: Counts of nucleated cells, estimated from reference gene primer amplification, were obtained. Sequencing was performed with immunoSEQ multiplex PCR; in TCRdb, only in-frame clones are kept and a portion is missing. V, J and clone size reflect that table, while D and trimming were determined from the DNA. Of around 220,000 clones in the sample, 65% to 80% are singletons; the top ten hold 3% to 4%. In germline, CDR1 is SGHRS, CDR2 YFSETQ. Trimming cost V 2 bases and J 2 bases; bases outside gene matches: 2. There are 15 residues in the CDR3. This clone was seen only a few times.

Sequenced: peripheral blood. The V and J genes are TRBV5-1 and TRBJ1-5; 9 bases are a match to TRBD1. The source of this sequence is a middle-aged woman with active or convalescent COVID-19. CDR3 region: CASSLRTGGNQPQHF. CDR3 coding DNA: TGCGCCAGCAGCTTAAGGACAGGGGGCAATCAGCCCCAGCATTTT.